This is a list of T cell receptor beta chains from one sample in a study of blood T cell repertoires in COVID-19. Method: immunoSEQ multiplex PCR; TCRdb's copy keeps in-frame clones and lacks some. The sample contains around 59,000 clones, over 75% of which appear only once. The sample taken for sequencing was peripheral blood. The receptor set was obtained from a human donor in a cohort sampled during active COVID-19. The CDR3 runs from the conserved cysteine through the conserved F or W. The D gene is left open where the match is weak. Part of the rows lack a size; the others show once, few, many or a class for expanded clones.

j_gene	d_gene	v_gene	abundance	CDR3aa	CDR3nt
TRBJ2-6	NA	TRBV5-1	NA	CASSLARSGANVLTF	TGCGCCAGCAGCTTGGCGCGCTCTGGGGCCAACGTCCTGACTTTC
TRBJ2-7	TRBD2	TRBV6-6	NA	CASSPLAANSYEQYF	TGTGCCAGCAGTCCCCTAGCGGCTAACTCCTACGAGCAGTACTTC
TRBJ2-5	NA	TRBV28	NA	CASSSLSRGRETQYF	TGTGCCAGCAGTTCACTCTCCAGGGGACGAGAGACCCAGTACTTC
TRBJ2-5	NA	TRBV12-3/TRBV12-4	NA	CASSFGETQYF	TGTGCCAGCAGTTTCGGGGAGACCCAGTACTTC
TRBJ2-2	NA	TRBV6-2/TRBV6-3	NA	CASSPSRGSSNTGELFF	TGTGCCAGCAGCCCATCCCGGGGTAGCTCGAACACCGGGGAGCTGTTTTTT
TRBJ1-1	NA	TRBV7-2	NA	CASSLNPPGTEAFF	TGTGCCAGCAGCTTAAACCCTCCCGGCACTGAAGCTTTCTTT
TRBJ2-1	NA	TRBV6-4	NA	CASSGGGSGRDNEQFF	TGTGCCAGCAGCGGTGGTGGGAGCGGAAGGGACAATGAGCAGTTCTTC
TRBJ2-5	NA	TRBV11-2	once	CASGERETQYF	TGTGCCAGCGGTGAACGGGAGACCCAGTACTTC
TRBJ1-2	NA	TRBV18	NA	CASSQDYYGYTF	TGTGCCAGCTCACAAGACTACTATGGCTACACCTTC
TRBJ2-3	NA	TRBV4-3	NA	CASSQDAGTGNTDTQYF	TGCGCCAGCAGCCAAGATGCCGGGACTGGTAACACAGATACGCAGTATTTT
TRBJ1-4	NA	TRBV6-5	medium-sized	CASSYSSGHTNEKLFF	TGTGCCAGCAGTTACTCGTCAGGACACACTAATGAAAAACTGTTTTTT
TRBJ2-1	NA	TRBV3-1/TRBV3-2	NA	CASSPSPSYNEQFF	TGTGCCAGCAGCCCTTCCCCCTCCTACAATGAGCAGTTCTTC
TRBJ2-7	NA	TRBV6-2/TRBV6-3	NA	CASSWNSGYEQYF	TGTGCCAGCAGTTGGAATTCGGGCTACGAGCAGTACTTC
TRBJ1-5	TRBD1	TRBV28	NA	CASWGTGGGSNQPQHF	TGTGCCAGCTGGGGGACAGGGGGAGGAAGCAATCAGCCCCAGCATTTT
TRBJ2-1	NA	TRBV9	few	CASSVVSSDEQFF	TGTGCCAGCAGCGTAGTAAGTAGCGATGAGCAGTTCTTC
TRBJ2-1	TRBD2	TRBV6-2/TRBV6-3	NA	CASSFRSGRGNEQFF	TGTGCCAGCAGTTTCCGTAGCGGGAGAGGCAATGAGCAGTTCTTC
TRBJ2-5	NA	TRBV28	NA	CASSLRGSSGGTQYF	TGTGCCAGCAGTTTACGGGGGTCCTCTGGCGGGACCCAGTACTTC
TRBJ2-2	NA	TRBV4-3	NA	CASSPGDTGELFF	TGCGCCAGCAGCCCAGGGGACACCGGGGAGCTGTTTTTT
TRBJ2-1	NA	TRBV11-3	NA	CASSPGFPGILNEQFF	TGTGCCAGCAGCCCAGGTTTTCCGGGAATCCTCAATGAGCAGTTCTTC
TRBJ2-2	NA	TRBV30	once	CAWRRQVSNTGELFF	TGTGCCTGGAGGCGACAGGTTTCGAACACCGGGGAGCTGTTTTTT
TRBJ2-7	TRBD2	TRBV7-2	once	CASSTRDSGSHEQYF	TGTGCCAGCAGCACCCGGGATAGCGGGAGCCACGAGCAGTACTTC
TRBJ1-5	TRBD1	TRBV6-1	few	CASSEDGDRPNQPQHF	TGTGCCAGCAGTGAGGATGGGGACAGGCCCAATCAGCCCCAGCATTTT
TRBJ1-1	TRBD1	TRBV5-5	NA	CASSLPQGAGRDTEAFF	TGTGCCAGCAGCTTGCCGCAGGGGGCAGGGCGGGACACTGAAGCTTTCTTT
TRBJ2-3	TRBD2	TRBV7-3	NA	CASSSSGTSADTQYF	TGTGCCAGCAGCTCCTCCGGGACTAGCGCAGATACGCAGTATTTT
TRBJ2-7	NA	TRBV7-9	NA	CASSSAATYEQYF	TGTGCCAGCAGCTCGGCGGCTACCTACGAGCAGTACTTC
TRBJ1-1	TRBD1	TRBV29-1	NA	CSARTGSTEAFF	TGCAGCGCGCGGACAGGGTCCACTGAAGCTTTCTTT
TRBJ2-7	NA	TRBV9	NA	CASSSQANPSYEQYF	TGTGCCAGCAGCTCCCAGGCTAACCCCTCCTACGAGCAGTACTTC
TRBJ2-1	TRBD2	TRBV4-2	NA	CASSRVGAGGIHEQFF	TGTGCCAGCAGCCGGGTGGGAGCGGGAGGAATCCATGAGCAGTTCTTC
TRBJ1-3	TRBD1	TRBV6-1	NA	CASSEAVRTGGAGNIIYF	TGTGCCAGCAGTGAAGCGGTCAGGACAGGGGGAGCTGGAAACATCATATATTTT
TRBJ1-4	TRBD1	TRBV9	NA	CASSATGVTNEKLFF	TGTGCCAGCAGCGCCACAGGGGTAACGAATGAAAAACTGTTTTTT
TRBJ1-1	NA	TRBV29-1	NA	CSVDRETGAFF	TGCAGCGTCGATAGAGAAACGGGGGCTTTCTTT
TRBJ1-2	NA	TRBV4-1	NA	CASSQKQDWFYYGYTF	TGCGCCAGCAGCCAAAAACAGGATTGGTTCTACTATGGCTACACCTTC
TRBJ2-1	NA	TRBV4-3	NA	CASSQDLFREQFF	TGCGCCAGCAGCCAAGATCTTTTCCGTGAGCAGTTCTTC
TRBJ2-1	NA	TRBV27	NA	CASRMSSYNEQFF	TGTGCCAGCCGCATGAGCTCCTACAATGAGCAGTTCTTC
TRBJ2-7	NA	TRBV19	NA	CASSLDGGYEQYF	TGTGCCAGTAGTCTAGACGGAGGGTACGAGCAGTACTTC
TRBJ2-1	NA	TRBV7-2	few	CATAPSLAEYNEQFF	TGTGCCACAGCCCCCAGCTTGGCGGAGTACAATGAGCAGTTCTTC
TRBJ1-4	TRBD1	TRBV29-1	NA	CSVTGGVGNEKLFF	TGCAGCGTCACAGGGGGCGTAGGGAATGAAAAACTGTTTTTT
TRBJ1-6	NA	TRBV30	once	CAWRPLSDSPLHF	TGTGCCTGGAGGCCGCTCTCGGATTCACCCCTCCACTTT
TRBJ1-2	TRBD1	TRBV7-9	NA	CASSLLTGGDLYGYTF	TGTGCCAGCAGCTTGTTGACAGGGGGCGACCTTTATGGCTACACCTTC
TRBJ2-2	TRBD1	TRBV29-1	NA	CSVLRGPGELFF	TGCAGCGTTCTCAGGGGGCCCGGGGAGCTGTTTTTT
TRBJ2-5	NA	TRBV30	NA	CAWSVGGKETQYF	TGTGCCTGGAGTGTTGGAGGAAAAGAGACCCAGTACTTC
TRBJ2-3	NA	TRBV5-1	NA	CAARPGTGADTQYF	TGCGCCGCGCGTCCGGGGACGGGGGCAGATACGCAGTATTTT
TRBJ2-2	NA	TRBV2	NA	CASTLTREVGELFF	TGTGCCAGCACCCTAACCAGGGAAGTCGGGGAGCTGTTTTTT
TRBJ2-7	TRBD2	TRBV7-2	NA	CASSLGTSGISYEQYF	TGTGCCAGCAGCTTGGGGACTAGCGGGATCTCCTACGAGCAGTACTTC
TRBJ2-1	NA	TRBV28	NA	CASSLDRREQFF	TGTGCCAGCAGTTTAGACAGGAGAGAGCAGTTCTTC
TRBJ1-1	NA	TRBV4-2	NA	CASSPRDGRENTEAFF	TGTGCCAGCAGCCCACGGGACGGGAGAGAGAACACTGAAGCTTTCTTT
TRBJ2-7	NA	TRBV10-3	NA	CAISESAGREQYF	TGTGCCATCAGTGAGTCCGCAGGGCGCGAGCAGTACTTC
TRBJ2-1	TRBD2	TRBV27	NA	CASRVRGTSGSSHEQFF	TGTGCCAGCAGGGTTCGAGGGACTAGCGGGAGTTCCCATGAGCAGTTCTTC
TRBJ2-2	NA	TRBV5-1	few	CASSWLGQNTGELFF	TGCGCCAGCAGCTGGCTGGGACAAAACACCGGGGAGCTGTTTTTT
TRBJ2-3	TRBD1	TRBV2	NA	CAGSTGSRTDTQYF	TGTGCCGGCTCGACAGGGAGCCGCACAGATACGCAGTATTTT
TRBJ1-3	NA	TRBV19	NA	CASSIGQQLGNTIYF	TGTGCCAGTAGTATAGGTCAACAGCTTGGAAACACCATATATTTT
TRBJ1-5	NA	TRBV10-2	few	CASTLGFGGGQPQHF	TGCGCCAGCACGTTGGGGTTCGGGGGGGGTCAGCCCCAGCATTTT
TRBJ1-1	TRBD1	TRBV30	once	CAWSSGTGNTEAFF	TGTGCCTGGAGTTCGGGGACAGGGAACACTGAAGCTTTCTTT
TRBJ2-7	NA	TRBV5-4	NA	CASSLTLSSYEQYF	TGTGCCAGCAGCTTGACGCTTAGCTCCTACGAGCAGTACTTC
TRBJ1-2	NA	TRBV7-9	NA	CASSLFSGYTF	TGTGCCAGCAGCTTATTCAGTGGCTACACCTTC
TRBJ1-2	NA	TRBV4-2	NA	CASSQVVGGRDGYTF	TGTGCCAGCAGCCAAGTGGTCGGAGGGAGGGATGGCTACACCTTC
TRBJ2-3	NA	TRBV5-4	NA	CASSLDNRADTQYF	TGTGCCAGCAGCTTGGATAACAGGGCAGATACGCAGTATTTT